Each of the 7 T cell receptor beta chains below was sequenced from the same sample in a study of T cell repertoires in cytomegalovirus infection. These receptors have no known antigen. TCRdb re-called the reads with MiXCR, one entry per CDR3 protein. The sample has about 770,000 distinct CDR3 sequences, 25% to 35% seen once. The sample consisted of cultured CD8+ T cells from PBMCs, taken from culture after CMV antigen stimulation. All receptors derive from a human donor in good health (CMV status not recorded). Some clones in this sample may be carry-over from other donors' samples.

This chain joins TRBV7-9 and TRBJ1-4, with 11 bases lining up with TRBD1. Losses at the gene ends were 5 bases for V and 8 bases for J; bases not matched to a gene: 7. Looked up from germline, CDR1 is SEHNR and CDR2 is FQNEAQ (reference sequence). CDR3 length: 15 amino acids. The CDR3 nucleotides read TGTGCCAGCAGCCTCCGGGACAGGGGGTACGAAAAACTGTTTTTT. Translation: CASSLRDRGYEKLFF.

Ten or more counts support this clonotype. V is TRBV7-9 and J is TRBJ2-5; no reliable D call. Germline V gives CDR1 SEHNR, CDR2 FQNEAQ (reference sequence). Trimming removed 0 bases at V and 2 bases at J, with 7 bases between. The CDR3 has 14 residues. CDR3 loop: CASSLAGRQETQYF. CDR3 DNA sequence: TGTGCCAGCAGCTTAGCGGGCAGGCAAGAGACCCAGTACTTC.

In its sample, this clonotype was seen a few times. The chain recombines TRBV28 with TRBJ2-1; 9 nucleotides align to TRBD1. Trimming removed 5 bases from V and 8 bases from J; junction bases left unmatched: 7. The germline gives CDR1 MDHEN, CDR2 SYDVKM. This CDR3 contains 14 residues. The CDR3 DNA reads TGTGCCAGCAGTACGCCGGGACAGGGATATGAGCAGTTCTTC. Translated: CASSTPGQGYEQFF.

This clonotype showed up many times. The chain has TRBV20-1 and TRBJ1-1; D is ambiguous. From germline, CDR1 is DFQATT and CDR2 SNEGSKA (reference sequence). Deletions cut 6 bases from V and 3 bases from J, with 11 bases between. This CDR3 has 12 residues. DNA of the CDR3: TGCAGTGCCTTCGTCCCGGACACTGAAGCTTTCTTT. Translating it yields CSAFVPDTEAFF.

This clonotype was counted only a few times. This chain links TRBV6-2 or TRBV6-3 with TRBJ1-2; D possibly corresponds to TRBD1 (6 bases). This CDR3 region has 14 residues. V was cut by 11 bases and J by 4 bases, with 20 bases left in between. The germline V gene has CDR1 MNHEY and CDR2 SVGEGT. CDR3 residues: CAVTWQTGGYGYTF. CDR3 nucleotide sequence: TGTGCCGTGACCTGGCAGACAGGCGGCTATGGCTACACCTTC.

The J gene is TRBJ2-7, the V gene TRBV5-8; D not resolved. Trimming removed 2 bases at V and 1 base at J, with 13 bases between. The CDR3 totals 15 residues. Germline V CDR1 and CDR2: SGHTS, YDEGEE. The CDR3 nucleotides are TGTGCCAGCAGCTTCCTAGGTAGCCCGTCCTACGAGCAGTACTTC. Amino acid sequence: CASSFLGSPSYEQYF.

Notes on this clonotype: A junction end diverges from the germline sequence, so it may reflect a read error. The V and J genes are TRBV7-8 and TRBJ2-5; tentative D call: TRBD2 (7 bases). The germline CDR1 and CDR2 sequences are SGHVS and FQNEAQ. This CDR3 is 16 amino acids long. CDR3 amino acids: CASSLGLRGLGETRYF. The DNA for the CDR3 is TGTGCCAGCAGCTTAGGTTTGCGGGGGCTAGGGGAGACCCGGTACTTC.